The 6 T cell receptor beta chains reported below all come from one sample, sequenced in a study of shared clonotypes between healthy human individuals. Repertoires were generated with immunoSEQ multiplex PCR, while TCRdb's copy carries only in-frame clones and drops some. The data show roughly 2.4 million clones, nearly 97% seen once. Source material: naive CD4+ T cells sorted from blood. Indicated subset: CD45RA+ positively selected. Receptor source: a man younger than 35 in good health.

As for this clone: The junction shows a germline mismatch at one end, possibly a read error. The rearrangement uses TRBV13 and TRBJ2-3, with D possibly TRBD2 on 7 matching bases. Germline assignment: CDR1 PRHDT and CDR2 FYEKMQ (reference sequence). This CDR3 comprises 16 residues. In DNA, the CDR3 is TGTGCCAGCAGCCTAGGGAGGGGGGCTAGCACAGATACGCAGTATTTT. Protein: CASSLGRGASTDTQYF.

The rearrangement links TRBV6-6 to TRBJ1-5; the D is unclear. CDR1 is MNHNY, CDR2 SVGAGI, per germline (reference sequence). This CDR3 spans 14 amino acids. The V and J ends lost 10 bases and 3 bases respectively, with 16 bases between them. The CDR3 nucleotides read TGTGCCACTCTCTTGGAGGGTGTCAATCAGCCCCAGCATTTT. Its translation is CATLLEGVNQPQHF.

The count of this clone is one. The J gene is TRBJ2-3, the V gene TRBV18; D tentatively fits TRBD1 or TRBD2 (5 bases each). CDR1 is KGHSH and CDR2 is LQKENI in the germline V gene. The CDR3 has 16 amino acids. The V and J ends lost 6 bases and 0 bases respectively, with 16 bases between them. Here the CDR3 reads CASSPSRGISTDTQYF. CDR3 nucleotides: TGTGCCAGCTCCCCGAGCCGGGGCATTAGCACAGATACGCAGTATTTT.

The chain uses TRBV9 and TRBJ2-3, with no clear D. This CDR3 region has 14 residues. Germline V CDR1 and CDR2: SGDLS, YYNGEE. The V gene lost 4 bases and the J gene lost 3 bases, with 12 bases spanning the gap. The CDR3 DNA is TGTGCCAGCAGCTTTACTATGTCGACAGATACGCAGTATTTT. As protein: CASSFTMSTDTQYF.

J is TRBJ1-2 and V is TRBV5-1; tentative D call: TRBD1 (6 bases). This CDR3 region has 15 residues. Between the trimmed V and J ends, which lost 4 bases and 2 bases, there was a span of 15 bases. Germline V gives CDR1 SGHRS, CDR2 YFSETQ. CDR3: CASSADWDTNYGYTF. The CDR3 coding sequence is TGCGCCAGCAGCGCCGATTGGGACACCAACTATGGCTACACCTTC.

The CDR3 nucleotides read TGTGCCAGCAGCCTCGGAGGTCGCGGGGAGCTGTTTTTT. Translation: CASSLGGRGELFF. This chain joins TRBV11-2 and TRBJ2-2; TRBD2 might be the D (5 bases). The V end lost 5 bases, the J end lost 7 bases, and 11 bases lay between the germline ends. The CDR3 sequence is 13 residues long. Germline assignment: CDR1 SGHAT and CDR2 FQNNGV.